Each of the 29 T cell receptor beta chains below was sequenced from the same sample in a study of CD8 T cells in Susac syndrome (dated by TCRdb to between 2017 and 2020). Libraries were built with the immunoSEQ multiplex PCR assay. RNA was extracted using the RNeasy kit, and roughly 0.5 to 1 ug of the RNA was reverse transcribed with random hexamers. Through fastp at Q25 and MiXCR, TCRdb rebuilt clones from the public reads, retaining in-frame beta chains. Each entry merges the rows of one CDR3 protein and shows their most common DNA and genes. Recorded for this sample are about 57,000 distinct CDR3 sequences; just over 90% of them occurred a single time. Around 0.49% of the sample comes from the top ten. The sequenced sample consisted of CD8+ T cells from PBMCs. Receptors were obtained from a human donor with multiple sclerosis.

Worth noting for this clonotype: A read error may produce the germline difference seen at one junction end. The chain carries TRBV29-1 and TRBJ2-1; possibly TRBD1 for D (6 bases). This CDR3 region has 14 residues. Germline V gene sequence: CDR1 SQVTM, CDR2 ANQGSEA. DNA of the CDR3: TGCAGCGCCGGATTCCGGGACACCCAAAATGAGCAGCTCTTC. It yields the protein CSAGFRDTQNEQLF.

V usage is TRBV30 and J usage is TRBJ2-4; weak D call: TRBD1 (6 bases). V lost 4 bases, J lost 1 base, and 11 bases lay in between. In germline, CDR1 is GTSNPN, CDR2 SVGIG (reference sequence). CDR3 length: 14 amino acids. The CDR3 here is CAWTGTKAKNIQYF. As DNA, the CDR3 is TGTGCCTGGACGGGGACAAAGGCCAAAAACATTCAGTACTTC.

This chain links TRBV11-2 with TRBJ2-1, with D tentatively TRBD2 (6 bases). CDR1 and CDR2 from the germline V gene are SGHAT and FQNNGV. This CDR3 is built from 16 residues. V lost 1 base and J 2 bases, leaving 12 bases between the germline ends. In DNA, the CDR3 is TGTGCCAGCAGCTTAGGCGGGGCGACAGCCTACAATGAGCAGTTCTTC. Protein sequence: CASSLGGATAYNEQFF.

V is TRBV4-3 and J is TRBJ1-1; D is unclear. V was pared by 0 bases and J by 1 base, with 9 bases between. The CDR3 sequence is 15 residues long. The germline V gene encodes CDR1 LGHNA and CDR2 YSLEER. The CDR3 loop is CASSQDSSRNTEAFF. DNA for the CDR3: TGCGCCAGCAGCCAAGATTCCTCGAGGAACACTGAAGCTTTCTTT.

The chain employs TRBV3-1 and TRBJ1-5; 9 positions agree with TRBD1. The J segment lost 5 bases and the V segment lost 7 bases, leaving 9 bases of the junction unmatched. CDR1 and CDR2 from the germline V gene are LGHDT and YNNKEL (reference sequence). The CDR3 runs to 15 residues. The CDR3 DNA reads as TGTGCCAGCACCCCAAGGGACAGGGATCATCAGCCCCAGCATTTT. Translation: CASTPRDRDHQPQHF.

CDR3 in amino acids: CASRETGGTGELFF. CDR3 sequence (DNA): TGTGCCAGCAGGGAGACAGGGGGCACCGGGGAGCTGTTTTTT. The chain couples TRBV28 to TRBJ2-2, with 9 bases identical to TRBD1. CDR1 and CDR2 from the germline V gene are MDHEN and SYDVKM. Trimming at V came to 6 bases and at J to 4 bases, leaving 3 bases not matched to a gene. The CDR3 contains 14 residues. The full variable domain, completed using reference TRBV28 and TRBJ2-2, is DVKVTQSSRYLVKRTGEKVFLECVQDMDHENMFWYRQDPGLGLRLIYFSYDVKMKEKGDIPEGYSVSREKKERFSLILESASTNQTSMYLCASRETGGTGELFFGEGSRLTVL.

V usage is TRBV7-6 and J usage is TRBJ1-3; no clear D gene. This CDR3 is 13 amino acids long. Trimming removed 1 base from V and 2 bases from J, with 3 bases in between. Germline V gene data show CDR1 as SGHVS and CDR2 as FNYEAQ. The DNA for the CDR3 is TGTGCCAGCAGCTTAGACCCTGGAAACACCATATATTTT. Translation gives CASSLDPGNTIYF.

The chain joins TRBV30 to TRBJ2-7; possibly TRBD1 for D (5 bases). Germline CDR1 and CDR2: GTSNPN and SVGIG (reference sequence). The ends were cut back, 0 bases at V and 5 bases at J, with 11 bases in the middle. The CDR3 has 13 amino acids. In nucleotides, the CDR3 is TGTGCCTGGAGTGTAGGGGTTGGACACGAGCAGTACTTC. Amino acids: CAWSVGVGHEQYF.

V and J are TRBV30 and TRBJ2-7, with 8 bases aligning to TRBD1. Germline V gene data show CDR1 as GTSNPN and CDR2 as SVGIG (reference sequence). The CDR3 spans 13 residues. The V gene end was trimmed by 7 bases and the J gene end by 3 bases; junction bases not matched to a gene: 8. DNA for the CDR3: TGTGCCTCACTGGACAGGGCCCTCTACGAGCAGTACTTC. This sequence encodes CASLDRALYEQYF.

In its sample, this clonotype was seen once. The chain joins TRBV7-2 to TRBJ2-1; maybe TRBD2 (6 bases). The CDR3 extends over 18 amino acids. The germline V gene encodes CDR1 SGHTA and CDR2 FQGNSA. V was clipped by 5 bases and J by 4 bases, with 24 bases between them. The CDR3: CASSTPGPGTPGYNEQFF. CDR3 in DNA: TGTGCCAGCAGCACTCCTGGGCCTGGGACTCCGGGATACAATGAGCAGTTCTTC.

V is TRBV6-5 and J is TRBJ2-1; no clear D. Germline V CDR1 and CDR2: MNHEY, SVGAGI. V lost 10 bases and J lost 7, with 20 bases in between. The CDR3 contains 14 residues. The CDR3 sequence is CAIAPGPMRNEQFF. In nucleotides, the CDR3 is TGTGCCATCGCTCCGGGCCCCATGAGAAATGAGCAGTTCTTC.

The chain recombines TRBV20-1 with TRBJ1-5; D ambiguous. Trimming pared 8 bases from V and 2 bases from J, leaving 16 bases between. The CDR3 length is 14 residues. In germline, CDR1 is DFQATT, CDR2 SNEGSKA (reference sequence). The CDR3 DNA sequence: TGCAGTCGAGGGCGGGCTAACGGCAATCAGCCCCAGCATTTT. Its protein product is CSRGRANGNQPQHF.

CDR3 amino acids: CASSGYNRDSSYEQYF. CDR3 nucleotides: TGTGCCAGCAGTGGATACAACCGGGACAGTTCCTACGAGCAGTACTTC. The chain combines TRBV25-1 with TRBJ2-7; 7 nucleotides match TRBD1. V trimming: 4 bases; J trimming: 1 base; junction bases outside the gene matches: 10. CDR1 and CDR2 (germline): MGHDK, SYGVNS. The CDR3 has 16 amino acids.

CDR3 sequence: CAWRMTVNTEAFF. In DNA, the CDR3 is TGTGCCTGGAGAATGACAGTTAACACTGAAGCTTTCTTT. This rearrangement joins TRBV30 to TRBJ1-1; tentative D call: TRBD1 (5 bases). Germline CDR1 is GTSNPN and CDR2 is SVGIG (reference sequence). The CDR3 has 13 residues. Deletions cut 3 bases from V and 2 bases from J, with 10 bases between. Together with reference TRBV30 and TRBJ1-1, the CDR3 gives the full variable domain: SQTIHQWPATLVQPVGSPLSLECTVEGTSNPNLYWYRQAAGRGLQLLFYSVGIGQISSEVPQNLSASRPQDRQFILSSKKLLLSDSGFYLCAWRMTVNTEAFFGQGTRLTVV.

The chain has TRBV12-3 or TRBV12-4 and TRBJ1-4; 7 bases match TRBD1. The CDR3 is made up of 14 amino acids. The junction had 6 bases not matched to a gene; V was cut back by 3 bases and J by 8 bases. The CDR3 loop is CASSLTGMGEKLFF. For the CDR3, the DNA is TGTGCCAGCAGTTTGACAGGGATGGGAGAAAAACTGTTTTTT.

The CDR3 spells CASSLIPLRGLLQGEQYF. DNA of the CDR3: TGTGCCAGCAGTTTAATCCCACTCCGTGGCTTGCTCCAAGGGGAGCAGTACTTC. The chain has TRBV27 and TRBJ2-7, with no clear D. Trimming removed 2 bases from V and 7 bases from J, with 27 bases in between. The CDR3 consists of 18 residues. Germline V CDR1 and CDR2: MNHEY, SMNVEV (reference sequence).

The chain employs TRBV29-1 and TRBJ1-1; D unclear. The CDR3 length is 11 residues. V was cut by 6 bases and J by 4 bases, with 9 bases left in between. Germline V gene lookup returns CDR1 SQVTM and CDR2 ANQGSEA. The CDR3 reads CSVDRATEAFF. In DNA, the CDR3 is TGCAGCGTCGATCGGGCCACTGAAGCTTTCTTT.

This chain uses TRBV20-1 with TRBJ1-1; D gene uncertain. Germline lookup yields CDR1 DFQATT and CDR2 SNEGSKA (reference sequence). This CDR3 is 16 amino acids long. Trimming took 0 bases from V and 6 from J, leaving 20 bases between them. Here the CDR3 reads CSARDLPPDRRPEAFF. In DNA, the CDR3 is TGCAGTGCTAGAGATCTTCCTCCGGACCGGCGACCTGAAGCTTTCTTT.

This chain uses TRBV6-1 with TRBJ2-3, with a weak D call TRBD2 (6 bases). CDR3 length equals 18 residues. Per germline, CDR1 MNHNS and CDR2 SASEGT. Trimming took 5 bases from V and 3 from J, leaving 24 bases between them. Written as DNA, the CDR3 is TGTGCCAGCAGTCCGATTTTAGTAGCGGTCGGGGTTACAGATACGCAGTATTTT. Protein: CASSPILVAVGVTDTQYF.

The V and J genes are TRBV5-8 and TRBJ2-5, with D unresolved. Germline V gene data show CDR1 as SGHTS and CDR2 as YDEGEE. CDR3 size: 15 residues. V shed 1 base and J shed 1 base, with 11 bases lying between them. CDR3 nucleotide sequence: TGTGCCAGCAGCTTGCTGAGACGGGTCCAAGAGACCCAGTACTTC. Its translation: CASSLLRRVQETQYF. Full variable domain (missing parts from reference TRBV5-8 and TRBJ2-5): EAGVTQSPTHLIKTRGQQATLRCSPISGHTSVYWYQQALGLGLQFLLWYDEGEERNRGNFPPRFSGRQFPNYSSELNVNALELEDSALYLCASSLLRRVQETQYFGPGTRLLVL.

This chain links TRBV19 with TRBJ2-1, with D hard to call. The CDR3 totals 13 residues. Germline loops: CDR1 LNHDA, CDR2 SQIVND (reference sequence). Trimming removed 9 bases at V and 3 bases at J, with 12 bases between. This CDR3 is CASAASLYNEQFF. The CDR3 coding sequence is TGTGCCAGCGCAGCCTCCCTCTACAATGAGCAGTTCTTC. The entire variable domain, with the rest obtained from reference TRBV19 and TRBJ2-1, is as follows: DGGITQSPKYLFRKEGQNVTLSCEQNLNHDAMYWYRQDPGQGLRLIYYSQIVNDFQKGDIAEGYSVSREKKESFPLTVTSAQKNPTAFYLCASAASLYNEQFFGPGTRLTVL.

The chain combines TRBV20-1 with TRBJ2-4; D gene unclear. V lost 1 base to trimming and J lost 2 bases, with 12 bases between them. The germline CDR1 and CDR2 sequences are DFQATT and SNEGSKA (reference sequence). The CDR3 has 15 residues. CDR3 nucleotides: TGCAGTGCTAGAGGGGAAGAGACATCCAAAAACATTCAGTACTTC. It is translated as CSARGEETSKNIQYF.

V usage is TRBV4-1 and J usage is TRBJ2-1, with a tentative D call TRBD2 (6 bases). The CDR3 covers 12 residues. Germline V gene lookup returns CDR1 MGHRA and CDR2 YSYEKL. Trimming pared 4 bases from V and 9 bases from J, leaving 10 bases between. CDR3 amino acids: CASSPSRGEQFF. The CDR3 DNA reads as TGCGCCAGCAGCCCCTCGCGGGGTGAGCAGTTCTTC.

The rearrangement links TRBV7-9 to TRBJ2-2; 9 positions match TRBD2. The CDR3 contains 18 residues. The junction had 12 bases not matched to a gene; V was cut back by 5 bases and J by 2 bases. Germline V CDR1 and CDR2: SEHNR, FQNEAQ (reference sequence). DNA of the CDR3: TGTGCCAGCAGCCCACCAGGGCGACTAGCGGCCAACACCGGGGAGCTGTTTTTT. Translated: CASSPPGRLAANTGELFF.

V gene TRBV2 combines with J gene TRBJ2-1; D unclear. Trimming pared 2 bases from V and 6 bases from J, leaving 14 bases between. Per the germline V gene, CDR1 is SNHLY and CDR2 is FYNNEI. The CDR3 has 15 amino acids. The CDR3 bases are TGTGCCAGCAGTGAACGAATCCCTTTGGGCAATGAGCAGTTCTTC. It is translated as CASSERIPLGNEQFF.

J is TRBJ1-3 and V is TRBV9; D remains ambiguous. Looked up from germline, CDR1 is SGDLS and CDR2 is YYNGEE. CDR3 size: 15 residues. Trimming cost V 0 bases and J 0 bases, with 7 bases left between them. DNA of the CDR3: TGTGCCAGCAGCGTAGACTTAAGCTCTGGAAACACCATATATTTT. Amino acids: CASSVDLSSGNTIYF.

This chain links TRBV14 with TRBJ2-2; TRBD1 might be the D (6 bases). The V end lost 6 bases, the J end lost 3 bases, and 14 bases lay between the germline ends. CDR3 length: 15 amino acids. The germline V gene has CDR1 SGHDN and CDR2 FVKESK. CDR3 in amino acids: CASRQNRADTGELFF. In DNA form, the CDR3 reads TGTGCCAGCAGACAAAACAGGGCCGACACCGGGGAGCTGTTTTTT.

The genes are TRBV13 and TRBJ1-2; D gene ambiguous. CDR3 length: 14 residues. From germline, CDR1 is PRHDT and CDR2 FYEKMQ (reference sequence). V dropped 2 bases and J dropped 0 bases, with 7 bases sitting between them. The CDR3 protein is CASSLRGANYGYTF. The CDR3 DNA reads TGTGCCAGCAGCTTAAGAGGAGCTAACTATGGCTACACCTTC.

The count of this clonotype is one. The J gene is TRBJ2-7, the V gene TRBV13, with TRBD2 matching 13 bases. Trimming at V came to 4 bases and at J to 3 bases, leaving 3 bases not matched to a gene. Germline-derived CDR1 and CDR2 are PRHDT and FYEKMQ (reference sequence). This CDR3 contains 15 residues. In nucleotides, the CDR3 is TGTGCCAGCAGCTGGGGACTAGCGGGGATCTACGAGCAGTACTTC. Translation gives CASSWGLAGIYEQYF.